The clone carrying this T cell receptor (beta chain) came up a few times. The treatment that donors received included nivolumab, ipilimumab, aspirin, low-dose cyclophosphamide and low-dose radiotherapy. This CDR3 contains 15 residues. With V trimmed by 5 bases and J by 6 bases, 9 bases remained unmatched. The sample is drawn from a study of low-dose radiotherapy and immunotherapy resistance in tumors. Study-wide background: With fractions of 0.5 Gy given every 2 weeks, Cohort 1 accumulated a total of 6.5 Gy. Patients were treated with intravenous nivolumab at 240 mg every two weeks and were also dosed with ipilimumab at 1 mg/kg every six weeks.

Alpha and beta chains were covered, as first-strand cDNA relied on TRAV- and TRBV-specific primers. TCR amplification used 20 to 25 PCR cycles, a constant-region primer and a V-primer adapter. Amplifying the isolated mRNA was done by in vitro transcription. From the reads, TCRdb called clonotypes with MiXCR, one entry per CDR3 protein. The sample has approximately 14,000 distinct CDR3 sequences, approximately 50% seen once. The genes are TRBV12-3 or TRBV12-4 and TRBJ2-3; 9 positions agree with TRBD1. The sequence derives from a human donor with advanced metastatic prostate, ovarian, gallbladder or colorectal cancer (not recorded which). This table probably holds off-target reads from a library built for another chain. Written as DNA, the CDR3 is TGTGCCAGCAGTCGCGGGACAGGGAAGTTGGATACGCAGTATTTT. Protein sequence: CASSRGTGKLDTQYF.